This T cell receptor beta chain was found in a study of shared clonotypes between healthy human individuals. The study's findings and limits: The naive CD4 repertoires of a handful of donors were compared, and about 5% of clonotypes were shared. A reduction in generation probabilities was seen for non-shared clonotypes relative to those shared by all four donors.

Adult Caucasians living in Nashville, Tennessee made up all of the donors. When replicate PCRs were run on sorted subsets, they used 200 ng DNA, tens of thousands of T cell genomes. Here immunoSEQ multiplex PCR was the method, and the copy in TCRdb shows in-frame clones only, minus some. This table has a few hundred thousand clones, almost 97% appearing once. Trimming removed 5 bases from V and 2 bases from J, with 18 bases in between. The CDR3 contains 16 residues. Per germline, CDR1 SGHAT and CDR2 FQNNGV. This clone was counted a single time. The target antigen is unknown. The chain has TRBV11-2 and TRBJ1-2, with D unclear. Sequencing was done on a sample of naive CD4+ T cells sorted from blood. Noted subset: CD45RA+ positively selected. The clonotype was recovered from a woman aged 25 to 39 in good health. CDR3 sequence (DNA): TGTGCCAGCAGCCGTTGGGCCGCGCTCGGGAACTATGGCTACACCTTC. It translates to CASSRWAALGNYGYTF.